What follows is one TCR beta chain and its context. Its specificity is not known. The CDR3 is 15 amino acids. Trimming removed 6 bases at V and 1 base at J, with 15 bases between. As part of library construction, unique molecular identifiers were attached to individual cDNA molecules. TCRdb fed the 5' RACE reads into MiXCR, producing one record per CDR3 protein. The repertoire includes around 86,000 distinct CDR3 sequences, about 15% of them detected once, and less than 0.6% sits in the top ten. This entry comes from a study of early T cells in non-severe SARS-CoV-2 infection. Study-level background: Bulk RNA isolated from unsorted whole blood underwent sequencing; chains were not paired. Study findings and constraints: Database matching using VDJdb favored anti-spike CD8 responses, with private and CD4 specificities left missing.

The receptor's source is an adult who was a healthcare worker with PCR-confirmed SARS-CoV-2 infection or an uninfected control (not recorded which). The chain uses TRBV12-3 or TRBV12-4 and TRBJ2-5; possible D gene TRBD2, 5 bases. Sequencing was carried out using whole blood. The DNA for the CDR3 is TGTGCCAGCAGCCCGAGTCGGGGAATCCAAGAGACCCAGTACTTC. Amino acids: CASSPSRGIQETQYF.